This is a list of T cell receptor beta chains from one sample in a study of blood T cell repertoires in COVID-19. Profiled with immunoSEQ multiplex PCR; TCRdb holds only in-frame clones, not every one. Of a few hundred thousand clones detected, approximately 89% appear once; the ten largest clones hold just over 0.85%. Sequenced sample: PBMCs or T cells enriched from blood (not recorded which). All receptors come from a woman aged 35 to 49 who had been exposed to COVID-19. CDR3s include the opening cysteine and the closing phenylalanine or tryptophan. The D gene is left open where the match is weak. Expanded clones are given a class, and other clones once, few, many or no size at all.

V,size,D,J,DNA,CDR3
TRBV5-6,.,.,TRBJ1-5,TGTGCCAGCAGCCGACGGGGGAGCAATCAGCCCCAGCATTTT,CASSRRGSNQPQHF
TRBV5-4,once,TRBD1,TRBJ1-1,TGTGCCAGCAGCTTTGGGCGGGACAGGTGGGGGCCTGAAGCTTTCTTT,CASSFGRDRWGPEAFF
TRBV7-9,.,TRBD1,TRBJ2-7,TGTGCCAGCAGCCGGACAGGGGGGTCCTACGAGCAGTACTTC,CASSRTGGSYEQYF
TRBV10-3,.,TRBD1,TRBJ2-1,TGTGCCATCAGTGAGTCGATAAGCCAGGACAGGAACAATGAGCAGTTCTTC,CAISESISQDRNNEQFF
TRBV5-8,few,.,TRBJ1-4,TGTGCCAGCAGCTTCCCGATGGGGGGAGCAACTAATGAAAAACTGTTTTTT,CASSFPMGGATNEKLFF
TRBV5-1,.,TRBD1,TRBJ1-1,TGCGCCAGCAGCCCGGGGACAGGGAAGATTGGGAACACTGAAGCTTTCTTT,CASSPGTGKIGNTEAFF
TRBV11-2,.,TRBD1,TRBJ1-3,TGTGCCAGCAGCCGCGGGACAGGGGCAAACACCATATATTTT,CASSRGTGANTIYF
TRBV7-9,.,TRBD1,TRBJ1-6,TGTGCCAGCAGCTTACGTTTGGGGACAGGGGGATCACCCCTCCACTTT,CASSLRLGTGGSPLHF
TRBV5-1,.,.,TRBJ2-7,TGCGCCAGCAGCAACGGGGGATACGAGCAGTACTTC,CASSNGGYEQYF
TRBV7-9,.,TRBD1,TRBJ2-1,TGTGCCAGCAGCTCTCTTGCGACAGGGATATACAATGAGCAGTTCTTC,CASSSLATGIYNEQFF
TRBV18,.,TRBD1,TRBJ1-1,TGTGCCAGCTCACCAGATCCGACAGGGCTCACTGAAGCTTTCTTT,CASSPDPTGLTEAFF
TRBV9,.,TRBD2,TRBJ2-3,TGTGCCAGCAGCGTAGAAGCGGGAGCCACAGATACGCAGTATTTT,CASSVEAGATDTQYF
TRBV27,.,.,TRBJ2-2,TGTGCCAGCAGACAGGGCGTCGGCGGGGAGCTGTTTTTT,CASRQGVGGELFF
TRBV15,.,.,TRBJ1-2,TGTGCCACCAGCAGAGGCGGTATTGGGGGGACCGACTATGGCTACACCTTC,CATSRGGIGGTDYGYTF
TRBV5-4,few,TRBD1,TRBJ1-2,TGTGCCAGCAGCCCCGCCGGACAGGGGGCATATGGCTACACCTTC,CASSPAGQGAYGYTF
TRBV25-1,.,TRBD1,TRBJ1-1,TGTGCCAGCAGGCCCGCCGGGACAGGCACTGAAGCTTTCTTT,CASRPAGTGTEAFF
TRBV7-9,.,TRBD1,TRBJ1-6,TGTGCCAGCAGCTTAGAGGGACAGAATTCACCCCTCCACTTT,CASSLEGQNSPLHF
TRBV28,.,TRBD1,TRBJ1-2,TGTGCCAGCAATCCCTCGGGACAGGGATTAGCTAACTATGGCTACACCTTC,CASNPSGQGLANYGYTF
TRBV7-9,.,.,TRBJ1-4,TGTGCCAGCAGCTCATCGGGAGAAGGGGCCGCTAATGAAAAACTGTTTTTT,CASSSSGEGAANEKLFF
TRBV2,.,TRBD2,TRBJ2-5,TGTGCCAGCAGTGAGTTCCGGGGGGGGACCCAAGAGACCCAGTACTTC,CASSEFRGGTQETQYF
TRBV29-1,.,.,TRBJ2-1,TGCAGCGTTGAGGTCGTGACAGGCAATGAGCAGTTCTTC,CSVEVVTGNEQFF
TRBV6-2/TRBV6-3,few,TRBD1,TRBJ1-1,TGTGCCAGCAGTTATTCGTTCCGGCTTCGAGCGACAGGGGCCACTGAAGCTTTCTTT,CASSYSFRLRATGATEAFF
TRBV5-1,.,TRBD1,TRBJ2-2,TGCGCCAGCAGCTGGAGGGACAGGGGTAGCGGGGAGCTGTTTTTT,CASSWRDRGSGELFF